This T cell receptor beta chain was identified in a study of vaccination and CD4 T cells after COVID-19. At the level of the study: SARS-CoV-2, HCoV-NL63, HCoV-OC43 and HCoV-229E supplied the overlapping spike peptides used to stimulate cells.

Germline V gene sequence: CDR1 SQVTM, CDR2 ANQGSEA. The V gene lost 7 bases and the J gene lost 6 bases, with 6 bases spanning the gap. The length of the CDR3 is 9 residues. As for time point: late sampling 161 to 241 days after vaccination in a few convalescent patients. As to treatment: approximately 10-day PBMC culture with coronavirus spike peptide pools or control peptides (ViraFEST assay). This clonotype was counted only a few times. The target antigen is unknown. An Oncomine TCR Beta short-read assay was used to sequence the DNA from cultured CD4+ T cells. TCRdb recomputed calls from the PCR reads with MiXCR, one row per CDR3 protein. The data contain 20,000 to 25,000 distinct CDR3 sequences, around 33% of them singletons.

The rearrangement links TRBV29-1 to TRBJ1-2; D unclear. This clonotype originated in a human donor who had recovered from COVID-19. Material: CD4+ T cells from blood, cultured in vitro, obtained about 7 months after SARS-CoV-2 vaccination. The DNA for the CDR3 is TGCAGCGGGGGAGATGGCTACACCTTC. Protein sequence: CSGGDGYTF.